Described below is a single T cell receptor (beta chain) sequence and its context. Its antigen is not known. This entry is derived from a study of PD-1 blockade in classical Hodgkin lymphoma. Turning to the study itself: Patients were dosed intravenously with nivolumab at 3 mg/kg every 2 weeks.

Trimming shortened V by 0 bases and J by 2 bases, and 11 bases separated the two germline ends. The CDR3 is 16 amino acids. Germline CDR1 and CDR2: SNHLY and FYNNEI. There was relapse after autologous stem cell transplantation in every patient, and there was variation in brentuximab vedotin exposure. Study results and caveats: Diversity similar to that of newly diagnosed patients was seen at baseline in complete responders. Whatever underlies the repertoire differences (possibly disease activity or prior therapy) remains undefined.

This table comes from immunoSEQ multiplex PCR, and its TCRdb copy is limited to in-frame clones, with some not included. The sample includes about 41,000 clones, over 60% seen only once; the top ten take about 22%. The source of this sequence is a human donor with classical Hodgkin lymphoma. Sequenced here: peripheral blood mononuclear cells (PBMCs), sampled at baseline. The chain joins TRBV2 to TRBJ1-3; maybe TRBD1 (5 bases). Here the CDR3 DNA reads TGTGCCAGCAGTGAAGCGCTTGGGGCAGCTGGAAACACCATATATTTT. This gives the protein CASSEALGAAGNTIYF. Variable domain in full (rest from reference TRBV2 and TRBJ1-3): EPEVTQTPSHQVTQMGQEVILRCVPISNHLYFYWYRQILGQKVEFLVSFYNNEISEKSEIFDDQFSVERPDGSNFTLKIRSTKLEDSAMYFCASSEALGAAGNTIYFGEGSWLTVV.